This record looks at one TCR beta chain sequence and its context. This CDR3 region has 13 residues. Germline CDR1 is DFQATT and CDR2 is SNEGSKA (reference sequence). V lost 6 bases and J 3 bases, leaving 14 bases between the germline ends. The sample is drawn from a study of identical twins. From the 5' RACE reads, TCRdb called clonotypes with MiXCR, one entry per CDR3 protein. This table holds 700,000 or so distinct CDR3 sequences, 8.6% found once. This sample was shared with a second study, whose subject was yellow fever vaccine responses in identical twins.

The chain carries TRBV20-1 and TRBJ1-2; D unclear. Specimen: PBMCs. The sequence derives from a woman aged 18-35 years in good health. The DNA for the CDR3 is TGCAGTGCCCCGGGTGACACCTACTATGGCTACACCTTC. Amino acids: CSAPGDTYYGYTF.